The 4 T cell receptor beta chains below all came from one sample that was sequenced in a study of blood T cell repertoires in COVID-19. The table came from immunoSEQ multiplex PCR; TCRdb's copy has only in-frame clones and leaves some out. Here the sample spans around 330,000 clones, 89% being singletons. Material for sequencing was PBMCs or T cells enriched from blood (not recorded which). All receptors come from a woman aged 40 to 50 who had recovered from COVID-19.

This clone was detected once. V is TRBV10-2 and J is TRBJ1-1, with D unclear. Germline V gives CDR1 WSHSY, CDR2 SAAADI. The CDR3 extends over 13 amino acids. V dropped 2 bases and J dropped 3 bases, with 7 bases sitting between them. As DNA, the CDR3 is TGCGCCAGCAGTGAGGCGTCGTACACTGAAGCTTTCTTT. It yields the protein CASSEASYTEAFF.

This clone has a single count. This chain uses TRBV6-2 or TRBV6-3 with TRBJ1-6; TRBD1 aligns across 8 bases. Per the germline V gene, CDR1 is MNHEY and CDR2 is SVGEGT. V lost 1 base to trimming and J lost 10 bases; unmatched junction nucleotides: 9. There are 16 residues in the CDR3. The CDR3 bases are TGTGCCAGCAGTTACTTTGCCCTCGGACAGGGATCACCCCTCCACTTT. This gives the protein CASSYFALGQGSPLHF.

The chain has TRBV28 and TRBJ2-7; 7 bases are shared with TRBD1. The CDR3 covers 12 residues. The ends lost 5 bases at V and 5 bases at J; junction bases unmatched: 3. Per germline, CDR1 MDHEN and CDR2 SYDVKM. DNA of the CDR3: TGTGCCAGCAGTGACAGGGCCCACGAGCAGTACTTC. As protein: CASSDRAHEQYF. The whole variable domain, filled in from reference TRBV28 and TRBJ2-7, reads DVKVTQSSRYLVKRTGEKVFLECVQDMDHENMFWYRQDPGLGLRLIYFSYDVKMKEKGDIPEGYSVSREKKERFSLILESASTNQTSMYLCASSDRAHEQYFGPGTRLTVT.

This clone was recorded only once. The chain links TRBV11-3 to TRBJ2-7, with D perhaps TRBD2 (5 bases). Germline assignment: CDR1 SGHNT and CDR2 YENEEA. V shed 5 bases and J shed 1 base, with 15 bases lying between them. The CDR3 consists of 15 residues. CDR3: CASSLAPTGSYEQYF. CDR3 coding DNA: TGTGCCAGCAGCCTCGCTCCGACGGGATCCTACGAGCAGTACTTC.